Listed below are T cell receptor beta chains from one sample, sequenced in a study of Ad26.COV2.S vaccination and SARS-CoV-2 variants. Measured with immunoSEQ multiplex PCR; TCRdb has only the in-frame clones, and not every one. The sample holds about 350,000 clones; about 92% are singletons and the top ten take 3.5% to 4.5%. The source was peripheral blood, collected after recovery from COVID-19. The receptor source for this set is a human donor who had recovered from COVID-19. Each CDR3 is given with its conserved first and last residue. Some rows mark clone size as missing; the rest say once, few, many or name a class of expanded clone.

TRBJ1-1	TRBV27	-	CASSSLTGDNTEAFF
TRBJ1-3	TRBV13	-	CASSYRQRAENTIYF
TRBJ1-5	TRBV19	-	CASTPLGGPGGSNQPQHF
TRBJ2-5	TRBV14	-	CASSQELAGKETQYF
TRBJ1-2	TRBV5-8	-	CASSSPRAGYGYTF
TRBJ2-7	TRBV14	-	CASSLRGLRYEQYF
TRBJ1-1	TRBV18	-	CASSPPGQGPEAFF
TRBJ2-7	TRBV9	-	CASSAGDSLSYEQYF
TRBJ1-1	TRBV7-8	-	CASSLGGLKNTEAFF
TRBJ2-1	TRBV3-1/TRBV3-2	once	CASSQVERAQFF
TRBJ1-2	TRBV5-4	few	CASSLQGAYGYTF
TRBJ1-3	TRBV19	-	CASSLTGASGNTIYF
TRBJ1-2	TRBV9	-	CASSERPGTHTRLGYTF
TRBJ2-5	TRBV9	-	CASSVLAGGQETQYF
TRBJ2-3	TRBV6-2/TRBV6-3	-	CASSYLGLVGDTQYF
TRBJ2-2	TRBV4-3	-	CASSQDPTVNTGELFF
TRBJ1-2	TRBV11-2	few	CASSLGQSHSGYTF
TRBJ2-7	TRBV7-9	-	CASSLFSGNSYEQYF
TRBJ2-1	TRBV7-3	-	CASSLTSAHNEQFF
TRBJ2-7	TRBV6-1	-	CASSVSYWPGQGSYEQYF
TRBJ1-2	TRBV9	-	CASSPQGTDTYGYTF
TRBJ2-5	TRBV20-1	-	CSASVIAGGETQYF
TRBJ1-3	TRBV3-1/TRBV3-2	-	CASSQDSNRRSGNTIYF
TRBJ1-1	TRBV7-3	-	CASSQQVNTEAFF
TRBJ2-2	TRBV19	-	CASSKIGTPSGELFF